What follows describes a single T cell receptor (beta chain). This record belongs to a study of cytotoxic CD8 clonotypes in ibrutinib-treated CLL. Across the whole study: Response material was collected after a median about 12 months of treatment, range 6 to 36.

V was cut by 3 bases and J by 0 bases, with 15 bases left in between. There are 16 residues in the CDR3. Germline lookup yields CDR1 SGDLS and CDR2 YYNGEE. T cells were sequenced at a targeted depth of 1 in 200,000 to 1 in 1 million. TCRdb's copy holds only in-frame clones and misses some; the assay was immunoSEQ multiplex PCR. The sample has about 160,000 clones, more than 65% seen once. The chain couples TRBV9 to TRBJ1-1; no clear D. The sample consisted of PBMCs, taken after 12 months of ibrutinib treatment. This receptor was taken from a human donor with chronic lymphocytic leukemia. Written as DNA, the CDR3 is TGTGCCAGCAGCGCCGAAGGAGCGGGCTTGAACACTGAAGCTTTCTTT. It is translated as CASSAEGAGLNTEAFF.